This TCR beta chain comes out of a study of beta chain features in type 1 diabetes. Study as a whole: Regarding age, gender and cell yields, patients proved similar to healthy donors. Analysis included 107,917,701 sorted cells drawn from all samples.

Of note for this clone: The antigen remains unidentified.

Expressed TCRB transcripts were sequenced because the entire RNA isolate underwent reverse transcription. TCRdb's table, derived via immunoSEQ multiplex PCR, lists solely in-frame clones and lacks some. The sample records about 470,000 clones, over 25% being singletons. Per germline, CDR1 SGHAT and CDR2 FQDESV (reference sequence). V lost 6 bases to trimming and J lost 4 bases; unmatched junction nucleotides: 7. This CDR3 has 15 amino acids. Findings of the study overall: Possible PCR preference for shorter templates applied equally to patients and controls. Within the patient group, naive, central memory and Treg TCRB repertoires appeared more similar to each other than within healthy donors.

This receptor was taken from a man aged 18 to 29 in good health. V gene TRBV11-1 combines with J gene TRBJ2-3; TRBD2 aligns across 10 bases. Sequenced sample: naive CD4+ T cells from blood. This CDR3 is CASSSSGSRPDTQYF. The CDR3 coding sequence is TGTGCCAGCAGTTCTAGCGGGAGTAGGCCAGATACGCAGTATTTT.